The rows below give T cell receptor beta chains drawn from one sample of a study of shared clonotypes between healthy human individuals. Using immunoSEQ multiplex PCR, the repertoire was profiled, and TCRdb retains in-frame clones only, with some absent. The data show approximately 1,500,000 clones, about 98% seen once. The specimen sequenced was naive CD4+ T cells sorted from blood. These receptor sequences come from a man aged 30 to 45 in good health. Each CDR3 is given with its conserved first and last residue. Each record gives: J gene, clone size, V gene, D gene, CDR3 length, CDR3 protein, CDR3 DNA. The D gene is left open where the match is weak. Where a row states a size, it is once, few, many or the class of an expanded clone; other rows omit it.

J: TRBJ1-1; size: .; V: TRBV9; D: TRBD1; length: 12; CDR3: CASSPGQGAAFF; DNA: TGTGCCAGCAGCCCGGGACAGGGTGCGGCTTTCTTT
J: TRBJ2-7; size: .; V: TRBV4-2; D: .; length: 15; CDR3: CASSQDLRATYEQYF; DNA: TGTGCCAGCAGCCAAGATCTCAGGGCAACCTACGAGCAGTACTTC
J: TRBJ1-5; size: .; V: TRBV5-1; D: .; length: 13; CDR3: CASSLDGNQPQHF; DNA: TGCGCCAGCAGCTTGGACGGCAATCAGCCCCAGCATTTT
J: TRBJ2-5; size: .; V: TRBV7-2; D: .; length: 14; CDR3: CASSLKGVDETQYF; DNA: TGTGCCAGCAGCTTAAAGGGGGTAGACGAGACCCAGTACTTC
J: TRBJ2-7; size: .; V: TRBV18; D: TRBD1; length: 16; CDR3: CASSVQGAGTTYEQYF; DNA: TGTGCCAGCTCAGTCCAGGGGGCAGGGACCACCTACGAGCAGTACTTC
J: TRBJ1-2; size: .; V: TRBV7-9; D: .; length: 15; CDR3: CASSSLSGADYGYTF; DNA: TGTGCCAGCAGCTCTCTCTCGGGAGCGGACTATGGCTACACCTTC
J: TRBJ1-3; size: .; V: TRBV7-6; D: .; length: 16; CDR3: CASSLETAISGNTIYF; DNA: TGTGCCAGCAGCCTGGAAACGGCCATCTCTGGAAACACCATATATTTT
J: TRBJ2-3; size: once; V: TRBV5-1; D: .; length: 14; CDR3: CASSLGEFTDTQYF; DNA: TGCGCCAGCAGCTTGGGGGAATTCACAGATACGCAGTATTTT
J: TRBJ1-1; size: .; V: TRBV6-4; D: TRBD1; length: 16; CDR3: CASRGPGTGKNTEAFF; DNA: TGTGCCAGCAGGGGTCCCGGGACAGGGAAGAACACTGAAGCTTTCTTT
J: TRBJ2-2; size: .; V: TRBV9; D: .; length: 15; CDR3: CASSVGHRSTGELFF; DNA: TGTGCCAGCAGCGTAGGGCACAGGAGCACCGGGGAGCTGTTTTTT
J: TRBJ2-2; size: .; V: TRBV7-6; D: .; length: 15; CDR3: CASSLGIAGSGELFF; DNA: TGTGCCAGCAGCTTAGGTATAGCCGGGAGCGGGGAGCTGTTTTTT
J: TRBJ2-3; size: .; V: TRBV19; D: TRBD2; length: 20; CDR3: CASSIRGTSGRVTSTDTQYF; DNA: TGTGCCAGTAGTATCCGGGGAACTAGCGGGAGGGTAACTAGCACAGATACGCAGTATTTT
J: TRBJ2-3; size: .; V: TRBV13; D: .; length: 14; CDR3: CASTHLAVPDTQYF; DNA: TGTGCCAGCACCCACCTGGCGGTCCCAGATACGCAGTATTTT
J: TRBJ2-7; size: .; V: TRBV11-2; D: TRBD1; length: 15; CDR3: CASTRRQGAPYEQYF; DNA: TGTGCCAGCACCAGAAGACAGGGGGCCCCCTACGAGCAGTACTTC
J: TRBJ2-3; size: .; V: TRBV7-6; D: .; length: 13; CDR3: CASSPILPDTQYF; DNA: TGTGCCAGCAGCCCTATCCTCCCAGATACGCAGTATTTT
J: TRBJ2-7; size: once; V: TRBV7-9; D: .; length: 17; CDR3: CASSLAFAGQKSYEQYF; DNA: TGTGCCAGCAGCTTAGCGTTCGCGGGACAGAAATCCTACGAGCAGTACTTC
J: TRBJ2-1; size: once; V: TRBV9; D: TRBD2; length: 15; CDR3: CASSVVWGSGNEQFF; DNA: TGTGCCAGCAGCGTAGTGTGGGGTAGCGGGAATGAGCAGTTCTTC
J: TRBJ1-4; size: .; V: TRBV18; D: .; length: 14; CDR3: CASSSGATNEKLFF; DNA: TGTGCCAGCTCATCAGGGGCCACTAATGAAAAACTGTTTTTT
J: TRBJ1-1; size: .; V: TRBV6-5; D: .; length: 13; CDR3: CASKSDSNTEAFF; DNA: TGTGCCAGCAAGTCGGACAGCAACACTGAAGCTTTCTTT
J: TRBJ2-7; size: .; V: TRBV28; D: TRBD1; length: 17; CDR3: CASSTRGTGAFPYEQYF; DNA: TGTGCCAGCAGCACCCGGGGGACAGGCGCTTTTCCCTACGAGCAGTACTTC
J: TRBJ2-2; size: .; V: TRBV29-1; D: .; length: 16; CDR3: CSASGAPDRNTGELFF; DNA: TGCAGCGCCTCTGGGGCGCCGGACCGGAACACCGGGGAGCTGTTTTTT
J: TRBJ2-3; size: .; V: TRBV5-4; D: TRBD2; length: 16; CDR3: CASSPQLAGYGDTQYF; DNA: TGTGCCAGCAGTCCTCAACTAGCGGGATACGGAGATACGCAGTATTTT
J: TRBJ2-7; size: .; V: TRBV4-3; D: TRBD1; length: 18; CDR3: CASSQALVGTGGPYEQYF; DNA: TGCGCCAGCAGCCAAGCATTGGTGGGGACAGGGGGCCCCTACGAGCAGTACTTC
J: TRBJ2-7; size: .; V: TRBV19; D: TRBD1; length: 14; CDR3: CASSRTGTVYEQYF; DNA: TGTGCCAGTAGTCGTACAGGGACAGTCTACGAGCAGTACTTC
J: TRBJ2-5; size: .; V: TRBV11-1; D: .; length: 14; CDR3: CASSLRPSKETQYF; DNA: TGTGCCAGCAGCTTGAGACCAAGCAAAGAGACCCAGTACTTC
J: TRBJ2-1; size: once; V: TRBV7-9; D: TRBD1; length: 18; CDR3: CASNLRQGVLSSYNEQFF; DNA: TGTGCCAGCAACCTTCGACAGGGTGTCTTAAGCTCCTACAATGAGCAGTTCTTC
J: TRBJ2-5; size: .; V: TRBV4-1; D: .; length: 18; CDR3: CASSQEGPDSSLGETQYF; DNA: TGCGCCAGCAGCCAAGAGGGTCCGGACTCCAGCCTGGGAGAGACCCAGTACTTC
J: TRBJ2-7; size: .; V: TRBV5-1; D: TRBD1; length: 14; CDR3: CASSSERQGHEQYF; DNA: TGCGCCAGCAGCTCCGAAAGACAGGGCCACGAGCAGTACTTC
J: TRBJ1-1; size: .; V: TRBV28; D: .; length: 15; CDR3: CASSFAPTPNTEAFF; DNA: TGTGCCAGCAGTTTTGCCCCGACCCCAAACACTGAAGCTTTCTTT
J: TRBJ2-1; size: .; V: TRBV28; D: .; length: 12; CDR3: CASSFKYNEQFF; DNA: TGTGCCAGCAGTTTCAAGTACAATGAGCAGTTCTTC
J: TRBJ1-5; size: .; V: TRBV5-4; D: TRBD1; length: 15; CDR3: CASSLGPGGEQPQHF; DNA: TGCGCCAGCAGCTTGGGTCCAGGGGGCGAACAGCCCCAGCATTTT
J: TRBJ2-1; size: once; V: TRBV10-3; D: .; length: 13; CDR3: CAISREPHNEQFF; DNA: TGTGCCATCAGCAGGGAGCCCCACAATGAGCAGTTCTTC
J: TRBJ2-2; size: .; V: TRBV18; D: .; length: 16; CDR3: CASSPYWGSRNGELFF; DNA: TGTGCCAGCTCACCATATTGGGGGAGTCGGAACGGGGAGCTGTTTTTT
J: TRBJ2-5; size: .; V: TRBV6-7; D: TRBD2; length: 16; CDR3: CASSYGLAGVQETQYF; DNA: TGTGCCAGCAGTTACGGTCTAGCGGGGGTCCAAGAGACCCAGTACTTC
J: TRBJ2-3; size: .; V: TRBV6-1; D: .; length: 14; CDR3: CASSEVRQRPTQYF; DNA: TGTGCCAGCAGTGAAGTCAGACAGCGTCCGACGCAGTATTTT
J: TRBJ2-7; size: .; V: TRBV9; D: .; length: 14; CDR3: CASSTTGTLTEQYF; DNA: TGTGCCAGCAGCACAACCGGGACACTCACCGAGCAGTACTTC
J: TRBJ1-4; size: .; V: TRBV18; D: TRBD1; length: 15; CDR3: CASSPMGQTLEKLFF; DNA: TGTGCCAGCTCACCGATGGGACAGACACTTGAAAAACTGTTTTTT
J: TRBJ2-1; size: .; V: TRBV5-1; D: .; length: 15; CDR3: CASSLELLTYNEQFF; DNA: TGCGCCAGCAGCCTGGAGTTGCTAACCTACAATGAGCAGTTCTTC
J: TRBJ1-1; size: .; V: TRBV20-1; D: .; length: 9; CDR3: CIVRGGPFF; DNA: TGCATTGTCAGGGGCGGGCCTTTCTTT
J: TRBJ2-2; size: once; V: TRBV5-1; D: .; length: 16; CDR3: CASSLRGGENTGELFF; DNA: TGCGCCAGCAGCTTGAGAGGGGGAGAGAACACCGGGGAGCTGTTTTTT
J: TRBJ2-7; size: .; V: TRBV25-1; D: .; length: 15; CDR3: CASSEFLGDSYEQYF; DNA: TGTGCCAGCAGTGAATTTTTGGGCGACTCCTACGAGCAGTACTTC
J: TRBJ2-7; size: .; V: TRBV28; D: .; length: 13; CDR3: CASSVRGSGEQYF; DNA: TGTGCCAGCAGCGTTCGGGGTTCGGGGGAGCAGTACTTC
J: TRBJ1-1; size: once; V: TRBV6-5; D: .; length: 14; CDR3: CASSYLGIGTEAFF; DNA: TGTGCCAGCAGTTACTTGGGGATCGGGACTGAAGCTTTCTTT
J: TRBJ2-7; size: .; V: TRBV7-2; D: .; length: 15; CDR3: CASSLLASQSYEQYF; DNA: TGTGCCAGCAGCTTATTGGCTAGCCAGTCCTACGAGCAGTACTTC
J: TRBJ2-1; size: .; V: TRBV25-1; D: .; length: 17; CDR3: CASSDAMDEGGGNEQFF; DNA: TGTGCCAGCAGTGACGCGATGGATGAGGGTGGCGGGAATGAGCAGTTCTTC
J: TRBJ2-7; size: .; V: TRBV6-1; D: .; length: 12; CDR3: CASSGTIYEQYF; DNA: TGTGCCAGCAGTGGCACCATCTACGAGCAGTACTTC
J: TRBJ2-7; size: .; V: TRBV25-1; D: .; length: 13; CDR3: CASRDRRAYEQYF; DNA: TGTGCCAGCAGAGACAGGAGAGCCTACGAGCAGTACTTC
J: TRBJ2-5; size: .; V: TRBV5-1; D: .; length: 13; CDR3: CASSFKVGETQYF; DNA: TGCGCCAGCAGCTTTAAGGTTGGAGAGACCCAGTACTTC
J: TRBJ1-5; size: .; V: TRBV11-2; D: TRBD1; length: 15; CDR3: CASSLGTTGAQPQHF; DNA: TGTGCCAGCAGCTTAGGAACGACAGGGGCCCAGCCCCAGCATTTT
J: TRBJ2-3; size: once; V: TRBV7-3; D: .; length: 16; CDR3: CASSLTRPSSTDTQYF; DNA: TGTGCCAGCAGCTTAACTCGCCCATCTAGCACAGATACGCAGTATTTT
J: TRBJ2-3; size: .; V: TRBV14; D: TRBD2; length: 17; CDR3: CASSQGIRSGRLDTQYF; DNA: TGTGCCAGCAGCCAAGGAATAAGGAGCGGGAGGCTGGATACGCAGTATTTT
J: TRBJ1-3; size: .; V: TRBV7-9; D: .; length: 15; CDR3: CASSFSSGSGNTIYF; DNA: TGTGCCAGCAGCTTTTCTTCAGGCTCTGGAAACACCATATATTTT
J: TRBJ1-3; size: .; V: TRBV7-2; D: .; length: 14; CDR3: CASSLEAGGNTIYF; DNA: TGTGCCAGCAGCCTCGAGGCTGGTGGAAACACCATATATTTT
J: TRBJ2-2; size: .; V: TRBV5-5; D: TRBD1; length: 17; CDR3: CASSPPWTGRYTGELFF; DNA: TGTGCCAGCAGCCCACCCTGGACAGGGCGATACACCGGGGAGCTGTTTTTT
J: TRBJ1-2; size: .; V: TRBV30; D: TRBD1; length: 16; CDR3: CAWELLGQGERWGYTF; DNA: TGTGCCTGGGAGTTATTGGGACAGGGGGAGCGCTGGGGCTACACCTTC
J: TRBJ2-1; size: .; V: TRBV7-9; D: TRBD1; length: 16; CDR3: CASRKGGDREKNEQFF; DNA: TGTGCCAGCCGAAAAGGGGGGGACAGGGAAAAAAATGAGCAGTTCTTC
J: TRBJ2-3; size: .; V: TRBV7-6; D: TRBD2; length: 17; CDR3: CASSLGGTSGTTDTQYF; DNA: TGTGCCAGCAGCTTAGGCGGGACTAGCGGTACCACAGATACGCAGTATTTT
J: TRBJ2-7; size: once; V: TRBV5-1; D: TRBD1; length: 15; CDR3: CASSLRQGITYEQYF; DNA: TGCGCCAGCAGCTTAAGACAGGGGATTACCTACGAGCAGTACTTC
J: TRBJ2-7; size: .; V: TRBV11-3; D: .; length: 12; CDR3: CASSSHRGEQYF; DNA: TGTGCCAGCAGCTCTCACCGGGGCGAGCAGTACTTC
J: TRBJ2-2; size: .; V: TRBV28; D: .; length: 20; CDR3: CASREKDSLIGGGNTGELFF; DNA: TGTGCCAGCAGGGAGAAGGACAGCTTAATAGGAGGAGGGAACACCGGGGAGCTGTTTTTT